This T cell receptor (beta chain) is from a study of T-cell memory formation after mild COVID-19. Overall study findings and caveats: CD4+ clones that contracted lay mainly in CM and EM; CD8+ ones lay in EMRA. Clones contracting across day 15 to 85 had a balanced CD4/CD8 profile; later expanding clones leaned CD4+.

This clonotype is a singleton in its sample. No antigen is known for it. Germline CDR1 DFQATT, CDR2 SNEGSKA (reference sequence). The CDR3 sequence is 14 residues long. Trimming cost V 1 base and J 5 bases; bases outside gene matches: 8. After 5'RACE with constant-segment primers, TCR alpha and TCR beta cDNA libraries carrying sample barcodes and UMIs were obtained. TCRdb re-derived calls from the 5' RACE reads in MiXCR, one entry per CDR3 protein. The sample includes a few hundred thousand distinct CDR3 sequences, over 9% of them seen just once. Input material: PBMCs or a T cell subset sorted from them (not recorded which). The receptor comes from a man aged 18-30 years who had mild COVID-19 (a few samples of this study predate the infection). Cell type and time point are not known. The chain combines TRBV20-1 with TRBJ2-7; 7 bases match TRBD2. The chain's CDR3 is CSARVWGGNDEQYF. The CDR3 DNA sequence: TGCAGTGCTAGAGTCTGGGGGGGGAATGACGAGCAGTACTTC.